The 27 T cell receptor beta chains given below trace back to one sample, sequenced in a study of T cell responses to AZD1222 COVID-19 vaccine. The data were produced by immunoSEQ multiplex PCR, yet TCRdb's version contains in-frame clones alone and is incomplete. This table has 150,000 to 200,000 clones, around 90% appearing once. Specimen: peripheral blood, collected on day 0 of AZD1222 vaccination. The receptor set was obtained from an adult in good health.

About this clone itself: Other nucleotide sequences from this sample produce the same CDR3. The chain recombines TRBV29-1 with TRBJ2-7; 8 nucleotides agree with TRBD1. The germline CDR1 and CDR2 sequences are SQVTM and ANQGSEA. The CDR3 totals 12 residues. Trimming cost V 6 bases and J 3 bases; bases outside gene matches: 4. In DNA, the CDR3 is TGCAGCGTCAGGACAGGGAGCTACGAGCAGTACTTC. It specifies CSVRTGSYEQYF.

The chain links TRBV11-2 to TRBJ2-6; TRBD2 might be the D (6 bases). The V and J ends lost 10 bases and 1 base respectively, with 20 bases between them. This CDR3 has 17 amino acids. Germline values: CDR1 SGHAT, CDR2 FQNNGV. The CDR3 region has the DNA TGTGCCACCCCCCCCCGGGGGTGGAGGTCTGGGGCCAACGTCCTGACTTTC. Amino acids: CATPPRGWRSGANVLTF.

Written as DNA, the CDR3 is TGTGCCAGCCGCGGACTCGGGGGGACCCAGTACTTC. Amino acids: CASRGLGGTQYF. The chain joins TRBV2 to TRBJ2-5; D perhaps matches TRBD2 (6 bases). With 8 bases removed from V and 7 bases from J, the gap between germline ends came to 14 bases. Germline V gives CDR1 SNHLY, CDR2 FYNNEI. The length of the CDR3 is 12 residues. The full variable domain, rest sourced from reference TRBV2 and TRBJ2-5, is EPEVTQTPSHQVTQMGQEVILRCVPISNHLYFYWYRQILGQKVEFLVSFYNNEISEKSEIFDDQFSVERPDGSNFTLKIRSTKLEDSAMYFCASRGLGGTQYFGPGTRLLVL.

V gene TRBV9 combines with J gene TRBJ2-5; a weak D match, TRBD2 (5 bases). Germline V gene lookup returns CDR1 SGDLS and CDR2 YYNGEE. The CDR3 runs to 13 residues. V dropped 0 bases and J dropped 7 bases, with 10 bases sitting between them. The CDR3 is CASSVDPGRTQYF. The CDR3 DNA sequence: TGTGCCAGCAGCGTAGATCCGGGAAGGACCCAGTACTTC.

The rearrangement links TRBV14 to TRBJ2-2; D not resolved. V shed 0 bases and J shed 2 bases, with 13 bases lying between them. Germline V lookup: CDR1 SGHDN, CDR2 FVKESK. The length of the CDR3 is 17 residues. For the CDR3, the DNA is TGTGCCAGCAGCCAAGATCCTACGGCACTTAACACCGGGGAGCTGTTTTTT. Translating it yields CASSQDPTALNTGELFF.

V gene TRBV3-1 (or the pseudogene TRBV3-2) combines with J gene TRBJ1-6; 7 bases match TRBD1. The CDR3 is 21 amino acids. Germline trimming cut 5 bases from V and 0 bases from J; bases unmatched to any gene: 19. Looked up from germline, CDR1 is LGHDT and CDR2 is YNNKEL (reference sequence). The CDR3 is CASSTTGAGGAKSSYNSPLHF. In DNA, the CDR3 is TGTGCCAGCAGCACCACAGGGGCAGGGGGGGCAAAGAGCTCCTATAATTCACCCCTCCACTTT.

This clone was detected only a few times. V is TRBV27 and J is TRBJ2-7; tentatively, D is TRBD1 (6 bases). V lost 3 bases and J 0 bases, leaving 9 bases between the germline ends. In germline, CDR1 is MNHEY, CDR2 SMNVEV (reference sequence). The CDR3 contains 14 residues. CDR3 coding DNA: TGTGCCAGCAGTTTGACGGACAGCTCCTACGAGCAGTACTTC. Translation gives CASSLTDSSYEQYF.

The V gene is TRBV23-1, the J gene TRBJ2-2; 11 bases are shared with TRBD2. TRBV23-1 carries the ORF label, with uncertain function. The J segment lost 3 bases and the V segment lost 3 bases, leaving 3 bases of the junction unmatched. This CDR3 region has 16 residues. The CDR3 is CASSHLAGGDTGELFF. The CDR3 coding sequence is TGCGCCAGCAGTCATTTAGCGGGAGGGGACACCGGGGAGCTGTTTTTT.

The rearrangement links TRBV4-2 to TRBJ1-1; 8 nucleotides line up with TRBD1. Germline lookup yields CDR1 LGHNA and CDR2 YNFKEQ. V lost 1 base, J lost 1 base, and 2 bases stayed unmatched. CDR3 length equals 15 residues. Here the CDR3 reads CASSQAGTGNTEAFF. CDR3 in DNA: TGTGCCAGCAGCCAAGCCGGGACAGGGAACACTGAAGCTTTCTTT.

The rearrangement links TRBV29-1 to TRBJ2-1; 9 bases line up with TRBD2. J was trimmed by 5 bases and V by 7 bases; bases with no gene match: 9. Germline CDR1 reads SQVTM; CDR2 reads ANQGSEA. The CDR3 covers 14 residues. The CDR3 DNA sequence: TGCAGCGCCGGGACTAGCATTTCCCACAATGAGCAGTTCTTC. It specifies CSAGTSISHNEQFF.

The CDR3: CASSSYYEQYF. The CDR3 DNA reads as TGTGCCAGCAGTTCTTACTACGAGCAGTACTTC. V and J are TRBV6-2 or TRBV6-3 and TRBJ2-7; no reliable D call. The V and J ends lost 4 bases and 3 bases respectively, with 4 bases between them. This CDR3 is 11 amino acids long. Germline assignment: CDR1 MNHEY and CDR2 SVGEGT.

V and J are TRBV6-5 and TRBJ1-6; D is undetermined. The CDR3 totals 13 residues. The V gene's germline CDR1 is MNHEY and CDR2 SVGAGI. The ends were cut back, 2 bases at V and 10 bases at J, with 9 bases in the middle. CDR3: CASSYEGGSPLHF. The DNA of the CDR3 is TGTGCCAGCAGTTACGAGGGTGGCTCACCCCTCCACTTT.

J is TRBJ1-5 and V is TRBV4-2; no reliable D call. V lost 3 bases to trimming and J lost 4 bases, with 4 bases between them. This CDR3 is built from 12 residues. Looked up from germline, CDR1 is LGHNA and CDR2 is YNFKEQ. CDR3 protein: CASSQGNQPQHF. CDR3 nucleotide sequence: TGTGCCAGCAGCCAGGGGAATCAGCCCCAGCATTTT.

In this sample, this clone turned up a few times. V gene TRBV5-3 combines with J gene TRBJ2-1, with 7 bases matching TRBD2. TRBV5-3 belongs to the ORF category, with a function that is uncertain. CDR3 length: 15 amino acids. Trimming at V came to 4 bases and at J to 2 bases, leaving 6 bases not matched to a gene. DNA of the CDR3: TGTGCCAGAAGCGTTACCGGGACTACCTACAATGAGCAGTTCTTC. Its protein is CARSVTGTTYNEQFF.

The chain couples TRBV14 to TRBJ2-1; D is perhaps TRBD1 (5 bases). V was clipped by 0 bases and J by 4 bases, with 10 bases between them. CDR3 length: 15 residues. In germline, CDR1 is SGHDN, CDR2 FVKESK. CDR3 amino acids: CASSQETRQYNEQFF. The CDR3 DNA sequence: TGTGCCAGCAGCCAAGAAACTCGACAGTACAATGAGCAGTTCTTC. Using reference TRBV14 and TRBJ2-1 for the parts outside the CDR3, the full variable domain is EAGVTQFPSHSVIEKGQTVTLRCDPISGHDNLYWYRRVMGKEIKFLLHFVKESKQDESGMPNNRFLAERTGGTYSTLKVQPAELEDSGVYFCASSQETRQYNEQFFGPGTRLTVL.

The CDR3 DNA sequence: TGTGCCAGCAGTCCCTCCCAAGTCAGGGGGGTAAAGCAGTTCTTC. Its translation is CASSPSQVRGVKQFF. The chain combines TRBV27 with TRBJ2-1; tentatively, D is TRBD1 (7 bases). V was shortened by 5 bases and J by 11 bases, with 22 bases between the two germline ends. There are 15 residues in the CDR3. CDR1 and CDR2 from the germline V gene are MNHEY and SMNVEV (reference sequence).

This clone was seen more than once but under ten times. The CDR3 DNA follows: TGCGCCAGCAGCCACGAAAGGACTAACTACAATGAGCAGTTCTTC. It is translated as CASSHERTNYNEQFF. The gene calls are TRBV4-1 and TRBJ2-1; a possible D gene is TRBD2 (6 bases). Germline lookup yields CDR1 MGHRA and CDR2 YSYEKL. The CDR3 has 15 residues. Trimming cost V 3 bases and J 3 bases, with 12 bases left between them.

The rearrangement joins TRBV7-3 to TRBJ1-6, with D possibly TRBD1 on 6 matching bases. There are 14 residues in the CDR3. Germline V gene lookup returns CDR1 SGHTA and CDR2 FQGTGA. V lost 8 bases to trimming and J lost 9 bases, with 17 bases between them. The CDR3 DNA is TGTGCCAGCCGGGAGGGGGGCGCGGGTTCACCCCTCCACTTT. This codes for CASREGGAGSPLHF. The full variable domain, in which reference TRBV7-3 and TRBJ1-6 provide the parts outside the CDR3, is GAGVSQTPSNKVTEKGKYVELRCDPISGHTALYWYRQSLGQGPEFLIYFQGTGAADDSGLPNDRFFAVRPEGSVSTLKIQRTERGDSAVYLCASREGGAGSPLHFGNGTRLTVT.

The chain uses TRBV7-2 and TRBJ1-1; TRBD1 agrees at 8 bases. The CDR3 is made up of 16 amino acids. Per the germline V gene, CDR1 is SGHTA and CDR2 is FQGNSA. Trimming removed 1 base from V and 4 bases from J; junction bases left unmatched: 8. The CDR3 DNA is TGTGCCAGCAGCTTAGGGCGCAGGGGGCAAGGCACTGAAGCTTTCTTT. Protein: CASSLGRRGQGTEAFF.

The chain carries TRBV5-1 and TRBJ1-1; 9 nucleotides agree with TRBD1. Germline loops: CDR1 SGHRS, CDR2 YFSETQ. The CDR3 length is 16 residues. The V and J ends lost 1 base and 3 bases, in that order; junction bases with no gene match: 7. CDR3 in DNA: TGCGCCAGCAGCTTGATTGGGACAGGGAGCTACACTGAAGCTTTCTTT. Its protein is CASSLIGTGSYTEAFF.

Written as DNA, the CDR3 is TGCAGCGCCAGAGGACAGGGGGCTTACGAGCAGTACTTC. Its translation: CSARGQGAYEQYF. The genes are TRBV29-1 and TRBJ2-7, with 11 bases identical to TRBD1. V lost 7 bases and J lost 4; bases outside the gene matches: 6. Germline CDR1 SQVTM, CDR2 ANQGSEA. There are 13 residues in the CDR3.

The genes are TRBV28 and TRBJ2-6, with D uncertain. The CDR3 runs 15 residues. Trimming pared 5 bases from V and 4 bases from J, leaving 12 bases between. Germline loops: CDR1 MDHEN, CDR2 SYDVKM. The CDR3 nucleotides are TGTGCCAGCAGTCTCTACCCTGGAGGGGCCAACGTCCTGACTTTC. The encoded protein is CASSLYPGGANVLTF. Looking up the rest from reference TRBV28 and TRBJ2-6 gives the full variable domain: DVKVTQSSRYLVKRTGEKVFLECVQDMDHENMFWYRQDPGLGLRLIYFSYDVKMKEKGDIPEGYSVSREKKERFSLILESASTNQTSMYLCASSLYPGGANVLTFGAGSRLTVL.

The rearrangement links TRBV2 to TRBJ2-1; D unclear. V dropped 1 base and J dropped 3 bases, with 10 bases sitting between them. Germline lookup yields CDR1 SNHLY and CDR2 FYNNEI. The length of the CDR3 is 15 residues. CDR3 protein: CASSEGPKHYNEQFF. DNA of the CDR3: TGTGCCAGCAGTGAAGGACCGAAACACTACAATGAGCAGTTCTTC.

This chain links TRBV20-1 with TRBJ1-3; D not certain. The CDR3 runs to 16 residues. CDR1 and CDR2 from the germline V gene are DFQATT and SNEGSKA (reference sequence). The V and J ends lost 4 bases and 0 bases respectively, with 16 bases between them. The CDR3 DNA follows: TGCAGTGCTACTGATAATCCGCTCCCCTCTGGAAACACCATATATTTT. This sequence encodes CSATDNPLPSGNTIYF.

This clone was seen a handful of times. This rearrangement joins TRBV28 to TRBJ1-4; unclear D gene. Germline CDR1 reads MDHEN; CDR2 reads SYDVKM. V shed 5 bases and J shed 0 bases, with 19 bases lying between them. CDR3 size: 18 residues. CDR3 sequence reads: CASSPLLILGATNEKLFF. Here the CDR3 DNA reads TGTGCCAGCAGTCCCCTCCTAATTCTCGGGGCAACTAATGAAAAACTGTTTTTT.

CDR3 loop: CASTKQGLDTDTQYF. In DNA form, the CDR3 reads TGTGCCAGTACCAAGCAGGGACTAGACACAGATACGCAGTATTTT. The chain joins TRBV2 to TRBJ2-3; 8 positions agree with TRBD2. Germline values: CDR1 SNHLY, CDR2 FYNNEI. V lost 9 bases, J lost 2 bases, and 10 bases stayed unmatched. CDR3 length: 15 amino acids.

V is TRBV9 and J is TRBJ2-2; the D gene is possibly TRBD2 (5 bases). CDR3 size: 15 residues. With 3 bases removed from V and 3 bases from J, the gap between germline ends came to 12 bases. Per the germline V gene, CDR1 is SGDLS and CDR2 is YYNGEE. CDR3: CASSGIAGDTGELFF. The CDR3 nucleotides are TGTGCCAGCAGCGGCATAGCCGGGGACACCGGGGAGCTGTTTTTT.